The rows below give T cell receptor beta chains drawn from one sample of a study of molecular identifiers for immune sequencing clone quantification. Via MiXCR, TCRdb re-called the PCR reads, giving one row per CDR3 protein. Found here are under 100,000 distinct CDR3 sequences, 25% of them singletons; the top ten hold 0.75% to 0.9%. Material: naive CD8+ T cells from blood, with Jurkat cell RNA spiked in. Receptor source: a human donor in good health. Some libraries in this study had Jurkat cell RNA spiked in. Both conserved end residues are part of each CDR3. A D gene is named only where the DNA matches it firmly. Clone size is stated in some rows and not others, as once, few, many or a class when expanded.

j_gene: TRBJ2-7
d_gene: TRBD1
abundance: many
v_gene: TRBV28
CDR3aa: CASSNRGYEQYF
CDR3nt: TGTGCCAGCAGCAACAGGGGCTACGAGCAGTACTTC

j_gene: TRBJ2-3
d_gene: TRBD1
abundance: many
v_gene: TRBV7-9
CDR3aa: CASSSGQGTDTQYF
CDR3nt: TGTGCCAGCAGCTCTGGACAGGGCACAGATACGCAGTATTTT

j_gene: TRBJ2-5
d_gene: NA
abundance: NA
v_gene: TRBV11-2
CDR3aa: CASSEPGRRTGQETQYF
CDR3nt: TGTGCCAGCAGCGAACCGGGACGCAGGACGGGGCAAGAGACCCAGTACTTC

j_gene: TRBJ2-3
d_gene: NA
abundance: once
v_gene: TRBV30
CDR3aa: CAWSWGKSTDTQYF
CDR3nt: TGTGCCTGGAGTTGGGGGAAGAGCACAGATACGCAGTATTTT

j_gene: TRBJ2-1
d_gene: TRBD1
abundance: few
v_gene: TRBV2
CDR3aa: CASSEGSGGNGNEQFF
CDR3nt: TGTGCCAGCAGTGAAGGGTCAGGGGGCAACGGGAATGAGCAGTTCTTC

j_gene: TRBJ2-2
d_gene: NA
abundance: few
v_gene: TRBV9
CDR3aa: CASSVDGGGELFF
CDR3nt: TGTGCCAGCAGCGTAGACGGCGGCGGGGAGCTGTTTTTT

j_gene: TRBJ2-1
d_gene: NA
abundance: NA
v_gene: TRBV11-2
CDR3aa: CASSLKRWQRAYNEQFF
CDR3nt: TGTGCCAGCAGCTTAAAAAGGTGGCAGCGAGCCTACAATGAGCAGTTCTTC

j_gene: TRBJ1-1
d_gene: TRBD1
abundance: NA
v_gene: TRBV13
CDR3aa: CASSLRQGMNTEAFF
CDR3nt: TGTGCCAGCAGCTTGAGACAGGGAATGAACACTGAAGCTTTCTTT

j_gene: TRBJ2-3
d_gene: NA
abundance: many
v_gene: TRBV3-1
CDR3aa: CASSPGEASQTDTQYF
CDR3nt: TGTGCCAGCAGCCCCGGGGAGGCCTCCCAAACAGATACGCAGTATTTT

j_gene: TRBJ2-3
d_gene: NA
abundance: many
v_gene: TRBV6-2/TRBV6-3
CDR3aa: CASSYSAETSTDTQYF
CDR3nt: TGTGCCAGCAGTTACTCGGCAGAGACTAGCACAGATACGCAGTATTTT

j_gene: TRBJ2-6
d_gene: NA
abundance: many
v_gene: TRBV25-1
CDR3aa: CASSESASGANVLTF
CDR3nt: TGTGCCAGCAGTGAATCAGCGTCTGGGGCCAACGTCCTGACTTTC

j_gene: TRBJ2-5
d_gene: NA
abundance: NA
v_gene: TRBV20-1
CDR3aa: CSARDVESETQYF
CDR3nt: TGCAGTGCTAGAGATGTAGAAAGTGAGACCCAGTACTTC

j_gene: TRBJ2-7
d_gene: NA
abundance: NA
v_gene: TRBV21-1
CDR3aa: CASSKVREGPYEQYF
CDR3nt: TGTGCCAGCAGCAAAGTTCGGGAGGGGCCCTACGAGCAGTACTTC

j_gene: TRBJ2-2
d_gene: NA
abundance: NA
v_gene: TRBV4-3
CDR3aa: CASSQVRVEPRKLFF
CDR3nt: TGCGCCAGCAGCCAAGTCAGAGTTGAACCTCGGAAGCTGTTTTTT

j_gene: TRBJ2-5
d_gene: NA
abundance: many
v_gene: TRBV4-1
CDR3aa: CASSQDGGPRGKETQYF
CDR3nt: TGCGCCAGCAGCCAAGATGGGGGACCGCGTGGCAAAGAGACCCAGTACTTC

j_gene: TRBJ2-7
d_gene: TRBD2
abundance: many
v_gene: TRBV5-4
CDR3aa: CASSPVAGPYEQYF
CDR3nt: TGTGCCAGCAGCCCCGTAGCGGGACCCTACGAGCAGTACTTC

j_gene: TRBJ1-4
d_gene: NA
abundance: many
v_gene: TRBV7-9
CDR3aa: CASSSGPAGVREKLFF
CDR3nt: TGTGCCAGCAGCTCCGGACCGGCCGGGGTTAGGGAAAAACTGTTTTTT

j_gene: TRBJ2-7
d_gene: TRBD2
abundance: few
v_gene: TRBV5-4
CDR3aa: CASSLTSGPSYEQYF
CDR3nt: TGTGCCAGCAGCTTGACTAGCGGGCCCTCCTACGAGCAGTACTTC

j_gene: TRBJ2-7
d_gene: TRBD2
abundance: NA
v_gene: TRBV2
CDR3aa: CASSEQTSGSYEQYF
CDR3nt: TGTGCCAGCAGTGAGCAGACTAGCGGCTCCTACGAGCAGTACTTC

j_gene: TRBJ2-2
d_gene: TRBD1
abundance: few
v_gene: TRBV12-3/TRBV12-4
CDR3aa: CASSFTGAGTGELFF
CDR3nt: TGTGCCAGCAGTTTTACAGGGGCGGGCACCGGGGAGCTGTTTTTT

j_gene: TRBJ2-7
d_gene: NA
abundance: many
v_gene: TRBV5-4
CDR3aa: CASSFSGIGEQYF
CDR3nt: TGTGCCAGCAGCTTTTCGGGGATCGGCGAGCAGTACTTC

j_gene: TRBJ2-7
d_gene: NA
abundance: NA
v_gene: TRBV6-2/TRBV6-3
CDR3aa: CASTGQYYEQYF
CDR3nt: TGTGCCAGCACCGGACAGTACTACGAGCAGTACTTC

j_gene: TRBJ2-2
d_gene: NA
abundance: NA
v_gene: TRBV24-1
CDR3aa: CATSDYGAGANTGELFF
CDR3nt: TGTGCCACCAGTGATTATGGAGCGGGCGCGAACACCGGGGAGCTGTTTTTT

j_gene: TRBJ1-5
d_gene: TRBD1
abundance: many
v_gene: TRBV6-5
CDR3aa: CASSYSSGGGQPQHF
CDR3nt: TGTGCCAGCAGTTACAGCTCAGGGGGGGGCCAGCCCCAGCATTTT

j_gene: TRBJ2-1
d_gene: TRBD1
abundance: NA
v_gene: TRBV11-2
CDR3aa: CASSIHPGQPLDEQIF
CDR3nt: TGTGCCAGCAGCATACATCCGGGACAGCCATTGGATGAGCAGATCTTC

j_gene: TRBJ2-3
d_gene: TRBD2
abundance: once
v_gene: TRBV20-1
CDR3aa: CGAREPGTSRTPAAQYF
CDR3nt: TGCGGTGCTAGAGAACCCGGGACTAGCCGTACCCCGGCAGCGCAGTATTTT

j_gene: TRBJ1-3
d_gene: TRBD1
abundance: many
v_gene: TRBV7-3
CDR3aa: CASSLTGSGNTIYF
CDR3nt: TGTGCCAGCAGCTTGACAGGGTCTGGAAACACCATATATTTT